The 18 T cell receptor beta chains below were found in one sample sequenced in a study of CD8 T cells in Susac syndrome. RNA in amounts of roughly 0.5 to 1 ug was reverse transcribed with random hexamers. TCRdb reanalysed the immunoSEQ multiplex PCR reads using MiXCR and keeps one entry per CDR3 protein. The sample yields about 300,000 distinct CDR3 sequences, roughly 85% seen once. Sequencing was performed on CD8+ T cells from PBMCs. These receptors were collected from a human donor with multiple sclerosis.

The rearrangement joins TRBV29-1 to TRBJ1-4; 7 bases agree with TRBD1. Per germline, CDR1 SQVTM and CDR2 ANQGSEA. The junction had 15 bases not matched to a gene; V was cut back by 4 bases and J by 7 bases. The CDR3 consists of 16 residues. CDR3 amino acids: CSVVGPATGFSEKLFF. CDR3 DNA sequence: TGCAGCGTTGTGGGCCCGGCGACAGGGTTCTCTGAAAAACTGTTTTTT.

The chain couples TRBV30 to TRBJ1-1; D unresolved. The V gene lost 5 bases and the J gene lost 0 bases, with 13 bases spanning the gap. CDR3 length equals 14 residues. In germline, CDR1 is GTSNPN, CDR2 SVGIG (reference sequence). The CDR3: CAWADQNMNTEAFF. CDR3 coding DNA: TGTGCCTGGGCCGATCAAAATATGAACACTGAAGCTTTCTTT.

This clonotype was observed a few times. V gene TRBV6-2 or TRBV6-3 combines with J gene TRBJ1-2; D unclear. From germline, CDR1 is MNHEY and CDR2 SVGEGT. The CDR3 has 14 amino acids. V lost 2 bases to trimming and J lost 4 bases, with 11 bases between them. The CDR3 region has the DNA TGTGCCAGCAGTTACCCGGGAGTAAGCTATGGCTACACCTTC. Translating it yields CASSYPGVSYGYTF.

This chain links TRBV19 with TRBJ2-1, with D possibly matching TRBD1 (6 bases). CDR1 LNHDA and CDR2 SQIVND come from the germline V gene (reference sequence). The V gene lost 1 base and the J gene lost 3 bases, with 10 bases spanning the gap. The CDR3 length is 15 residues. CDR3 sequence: CASSIARGFYNEQFF. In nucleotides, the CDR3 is TGTGCCAGTAGTATAGCTAGGGGGTTCTACAATGAGCAGTTCTTC.

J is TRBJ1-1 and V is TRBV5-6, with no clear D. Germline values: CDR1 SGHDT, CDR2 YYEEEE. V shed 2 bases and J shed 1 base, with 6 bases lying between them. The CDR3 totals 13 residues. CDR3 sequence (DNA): TGTGCCAGCAGCTTAATGCGGAACACTGAAGCTTTCTTT. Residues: CASSLMRNTEAFF.

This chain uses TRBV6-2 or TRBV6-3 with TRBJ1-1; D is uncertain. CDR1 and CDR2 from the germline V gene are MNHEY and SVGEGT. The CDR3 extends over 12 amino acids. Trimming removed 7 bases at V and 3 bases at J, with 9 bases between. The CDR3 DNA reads TGTGCCAGCACCCATGGGTACACTGAAGCTTTCTTT. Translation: CASTHGYTEAFF.

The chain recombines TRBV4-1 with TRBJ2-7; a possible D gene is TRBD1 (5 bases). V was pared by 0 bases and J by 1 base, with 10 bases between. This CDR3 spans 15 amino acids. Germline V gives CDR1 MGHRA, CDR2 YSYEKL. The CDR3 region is CASSQEHRRSYEQYF. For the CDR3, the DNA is TGCGCCAGCAGCCAAGAGCACAGGCGGTCCTACGAGCAGTACTTC.

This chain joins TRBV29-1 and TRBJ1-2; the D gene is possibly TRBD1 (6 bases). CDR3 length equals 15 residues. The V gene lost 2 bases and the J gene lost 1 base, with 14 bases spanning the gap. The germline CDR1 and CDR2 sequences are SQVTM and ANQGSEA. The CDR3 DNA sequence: TGCAGCGTTGAACCCGGGACACCTTTTAACTATGGCTACACCTTC. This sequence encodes CSVEPGTPFNYGYTF.

The CDR3 DNA reads as TGTGCCAGCAGTGGCGGTTCCCAGCGGGATCACTACGAGCAGTACTTC. Its protein is CASSGGSQRDHYEQYF. The rearrangement uses TRBV25-1 and TRBJ2-7; 7 nucleotides match TRBD2. Unmatched junction bases numbered 12, after V lost 4 bases and J lost 3 bases. Germline-derived CDR1 and CDR2 are MGHDK and SYGVNS. There are 16 residues in the CDR3.

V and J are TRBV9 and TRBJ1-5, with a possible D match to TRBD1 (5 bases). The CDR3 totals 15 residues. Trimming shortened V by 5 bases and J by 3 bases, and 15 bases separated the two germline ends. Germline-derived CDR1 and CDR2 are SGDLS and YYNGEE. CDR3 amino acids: CASSTGLWVNQPQHF. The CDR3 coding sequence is TGTGCCAGCAGTACAGGCTTATGGGTCAATCAGCCCCAGCATTTT.

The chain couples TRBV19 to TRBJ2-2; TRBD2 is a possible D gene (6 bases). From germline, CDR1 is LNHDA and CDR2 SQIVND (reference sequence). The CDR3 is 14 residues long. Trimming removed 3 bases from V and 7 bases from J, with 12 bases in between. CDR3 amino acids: CASSMGLLIGELFF. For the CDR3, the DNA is TGTGCCAGTAGTATGGGACTCCTCATCGGGGAGCTGTTTTTT.

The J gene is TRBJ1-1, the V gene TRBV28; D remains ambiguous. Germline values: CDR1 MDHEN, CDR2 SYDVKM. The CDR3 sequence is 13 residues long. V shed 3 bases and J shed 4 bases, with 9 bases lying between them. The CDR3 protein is CASSFKWPTEAFF. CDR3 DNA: TGTGCCAGCAGTTTTAAGTGGCCCACTGAAGCTTTCTTT. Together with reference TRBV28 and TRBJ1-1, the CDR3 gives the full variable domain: DVKVTQSSRYLVKRTGEKVFLECVQDMDHENMFWYRQDPGLGLRLIYFSYDVKMKEKGDIPEGYSVSREKKERFSLILESASTNQTSMYLCASSFKWPTEAFFGQGTRLTVV.

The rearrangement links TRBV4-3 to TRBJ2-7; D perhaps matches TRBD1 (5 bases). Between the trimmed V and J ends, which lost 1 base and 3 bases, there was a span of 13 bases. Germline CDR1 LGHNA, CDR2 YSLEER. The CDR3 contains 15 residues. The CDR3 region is CASSQGSQGGYEQYF. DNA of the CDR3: TGCGCCAGCAGCCAAGGGTCCCAGGGTGGCTACGAGCAGTACTTC.

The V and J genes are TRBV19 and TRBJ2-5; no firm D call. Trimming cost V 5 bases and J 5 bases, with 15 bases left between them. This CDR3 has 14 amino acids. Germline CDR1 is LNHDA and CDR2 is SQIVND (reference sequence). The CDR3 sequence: CASSGAVLGETQYF. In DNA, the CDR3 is TGTGCCAGTAGTGGCGCGGTACTTGGCGAGACCCAGTACTTC.

The CDR3 coding sequence is TGTGCCAGCAGTTTACCCCCAGGGATTGATGAGCAGTTCTTC. It specifies CASSLPPGIDEQFF. This rearrangement joins TRBV27 to TRBJ2-1; possibly TRBD1 for D (5 bases). The CDR3 length is 14 residues. Trimming pared 2 bases from V and 8 bases from J, leaving 13 bases between. Looked up from germline, CDR1 is MNHEY and CDR2 is SMNVEV (reference sequence).

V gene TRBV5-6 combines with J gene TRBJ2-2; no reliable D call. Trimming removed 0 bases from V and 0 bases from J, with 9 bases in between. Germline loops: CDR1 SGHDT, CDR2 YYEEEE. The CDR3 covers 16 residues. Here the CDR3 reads CASSLGYSANTGELFF. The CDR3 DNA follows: TGTGCCAGCAGCTTGGGTTACTCCGCGAACACCGGGGAGCTGTTTTTT.

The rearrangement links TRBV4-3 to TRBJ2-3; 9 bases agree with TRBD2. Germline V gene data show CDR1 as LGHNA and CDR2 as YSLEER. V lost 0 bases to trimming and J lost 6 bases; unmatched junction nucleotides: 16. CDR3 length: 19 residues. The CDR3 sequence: CASSQDWGREGLAGDTQYF. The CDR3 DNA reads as TGCGCCAGCAGCCAAGATTGGGGGCGGGAGGGCCTAGCGGGGGATACGCAGTATTTT.

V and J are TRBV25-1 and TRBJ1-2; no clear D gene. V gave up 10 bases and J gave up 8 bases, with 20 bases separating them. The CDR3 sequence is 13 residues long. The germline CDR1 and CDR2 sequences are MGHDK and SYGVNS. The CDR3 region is CATLEAWGEGYTF. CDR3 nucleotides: TGTGCCACCCTAGAGGCCTGGGGTGAGGGCTACACCTTC.